The TCR beta chain described here comes from a study of OX40 agonist ivuxolimab in advanced cancers. On the study more broadly: Under the entry rules, prior anti-PD-1, anti-PD-L1 or anti-CTLA-4 therapy was allowed, and approximately 36% had some.

V was trimmed by 6 bases and J by 6 bases, leaving 12 bases between them. CDR1 LNHDA and CDR2 SQIVND come from the germline V gene (reference sequence). The CDR3 has 13 residues. TCRdb's table, derived via immunoSEQ multiplex PCR, lists solely in-frame clones and lacks some. This table holds tens of thousands of clones, 70% to 90% found once. Of note for this clone: No antigen is known for it.

Findings and limits, study-wide: On average, CD8+ T cells showed a greater number of expanded clones than CD4+.

The TCR comes from an adult with an advanced solid tumor such as melanoma, head and neck, liver or kidney cancer. This chain links TRBV19 with TRBJ2-1; perhaps TRBD1 as D (5 bases). The source material was CD4+ or CD8+ T cells sorted from blood, sampled in a trial of the OX40 agonist ivuxolimab. The CDR3 region is CASRTLGANEQFF. In DNA, the CDR3 is TGTGCCAGTAGGACTCTAGGGGCCAATGAGCAGTTCTTC.